Listed here are 4 T cell receptor beta chains from one sample, sequenced in a study of cytomegalovirus exposure and HLA in healthy donors. Vbeta (60) and Jbeta (13) primers were used in the PCR. Only in-frame clones appear in the TCRdb table, and some are missing; sequencing was by immunoSEQ multiplex PCR. The data hold under 200,000 clones, with approximately 81% observed a single time. Sequencing input: PBMCs. These receptors were collected from a boy aged 2 to 10 in good health and CMV-seronegative.

The chain links TRBV30 to TRBJ2-3; a possible D gene is TRBD1 (6 bases). From germline, CDR1 is GTSNPN and CDR2 SVGIG (reference sequence). V lost 0 bases and J 5 bases, leaving 12 bases between the germline ends. The CDR3 has 14 amino acids. The CDR3 reads CAWSVGRGGDTQYF. The CDR3 DNA sequence: TGTGCCTGGAGTGTAGGCAGGGGTGGAGATACGCAGTATTTT.

The chain joins TRBV5-4 to TRBJ2-3, with 11 bases identical to TRBD2. The trim removed 4 bases at V and 0 bases at J, leaving 7 bases unmatched. This CDR3 region has 17 residues. Germline V CDR1 and CDR2: SGHNT, YYREEE (reference sequence). CDR3 nucleotide sequence: TGTGCCAGCAGCGTCCGACTAGCGGGAATTAGCACAGATACGCAGTATTTT. Translating gives CASSVRLAGISTDTQYF.

V and J are TRBV4-1 and TRBJ2-2, with 9 bases lining up with TRBD1. Germline trimming cut 3 bases from V and 1 base from J; bases unmatched to any gene: 6. The CDR3 has 17 residues. Germline V gene data show CDR1 as MGHRA and CDR2 as YSYEKL. The CDR3 reads CASSHLGQGKNTGELFF. In nucleotides, the CDR3 is TGCGCCAGCAGCCACCTAGGACAGGGGAAGAACACCGGGGAGCTGTTTTTT.

The chain is built from TRBV2 and TRBJ2-1; 7 bases align to TRBD1. V gave up 5 bases and J gave up 3 bases; unmatched junction bases: 10. Germline V gene data show CDR1 as SNHLY and CDR2 as FYNNEI. This CDR3 contains 16 residues. The CDR3 nucleotides read TGTGCCAGCAGTAAAGTGGGGGACAGAAACTACAATGAGCAGTTCTTC. Translating it yields CASSKVGDRNYNEQFF.